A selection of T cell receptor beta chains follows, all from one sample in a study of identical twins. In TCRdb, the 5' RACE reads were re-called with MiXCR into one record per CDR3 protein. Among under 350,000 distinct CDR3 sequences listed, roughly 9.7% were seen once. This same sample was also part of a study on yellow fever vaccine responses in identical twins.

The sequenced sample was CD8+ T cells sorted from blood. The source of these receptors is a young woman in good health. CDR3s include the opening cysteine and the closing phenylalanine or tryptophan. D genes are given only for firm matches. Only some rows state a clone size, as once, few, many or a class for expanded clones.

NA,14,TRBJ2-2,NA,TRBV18,CASSPASNTGELFF,TGTGCCAGCTCACCAGCGTCCAACACCGGGGAGCTGTTTTTT
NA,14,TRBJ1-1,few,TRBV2,CASTSFQDRFEAFF,TGTGCCAGCACCTCCTTCCAGGACCGATTTGAAGCTTTCTTT
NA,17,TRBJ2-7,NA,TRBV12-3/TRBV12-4,CASSGRGLTPLIYEQYF,TGTGCCAGCAGCGGTAGAGGTTTGACTCCACTTATCTACGAGCAGTACTTC
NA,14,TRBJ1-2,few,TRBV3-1,CASSQGDRYGGYTF,TGTGCCAGCAGCCAAGGGGACCGCTACGGTGGCTACACCTTC
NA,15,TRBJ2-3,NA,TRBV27,CASSATPFSTDTQYF,TGTGCCAGCAGTGCGACCCCCTTTAGCACAGATACGCAGTATTTT
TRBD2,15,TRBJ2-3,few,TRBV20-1,CSANLAGDSTDTQYF,TGCAGTGCTAATCTAGCGGGGGATAGCACAGATACGCAGTATTTT
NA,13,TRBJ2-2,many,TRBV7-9,CASSLGGAGELFF,TGTGCCAGCAGTTTAGGGGGAGCCGGGGAGCTGTTTTTT
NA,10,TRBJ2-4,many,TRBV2,CASMMDIQYF,TGTGCCAGCATGATGGACATTCAGTACTTC
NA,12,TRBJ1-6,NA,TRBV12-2,CASRCANSPLHF,TGTGCAAGTCGCTGCGCAAATTCACCCCTCCACTTT
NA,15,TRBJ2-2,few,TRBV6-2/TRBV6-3,CASSVTEMNTGELFF,TGTGCCAGCAGTGTGACAGAAATGAACACCGGGGAGCTGTTTTTT
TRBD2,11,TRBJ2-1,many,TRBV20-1,CSALGLAGPSF,TGCAGTGCCTTGGGACTAGCGGGACCCTCTTTC
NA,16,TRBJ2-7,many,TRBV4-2,CASSPKNYRDRNEQYF,TGTGCCAGCAGCCCTAAAAACTACAGGGATCGGAACGAGCAGTACTTC
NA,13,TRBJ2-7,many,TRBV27,CASSLGRAYEQYF,TGTGCCAGCAGTTTGGGCAGGGCCTACGAGCAGTACTTC
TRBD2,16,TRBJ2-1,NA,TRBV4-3,CASSQGLAQTHNEQFF,TGCGCCAGCAGCCAAGGACTAGCGCAAACGCACAATGAGCAGTTCTTC
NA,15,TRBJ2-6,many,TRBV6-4,CASSEGPLGANVLTF,TGTGCCAGCAGCGAAGGACCTCTGGGGGCCAACGTCCTGACTTTC
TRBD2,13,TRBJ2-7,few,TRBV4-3,CASSQGTSSEQYF,TGCGCCAGCAGCCAAGGGACTAGCAGCGAGCAGTACTTC
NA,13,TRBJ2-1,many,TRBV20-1,CSARLALDYEQFF,TGCAGTGCTAGACTAGCCCTAGATTATGAGCAGTTCTTC
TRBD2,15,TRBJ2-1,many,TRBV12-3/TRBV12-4,CASSLSSGGYNEQFF,TGTGCCAGCAGTTTATCTAGCGGGGGCTACAATGAGCAGTTCTTC
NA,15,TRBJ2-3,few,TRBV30,CAWNQGTTSTDTQYF,TGTGCCTGGAACCAGGGTACGACCAGCACAGATACGCAGTATTTT
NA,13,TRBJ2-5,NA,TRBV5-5,CASSFEPKETQYF,TGTGCCAGCAGCTTCGAACCGAAAGAGACCCAGTACTTC
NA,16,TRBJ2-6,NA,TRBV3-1,CASSQGYSSGANVLTF,TGTGCCAGCAGCCAAGGTTACAGTTCTGGGGCCAACGTCCTGACTTTC
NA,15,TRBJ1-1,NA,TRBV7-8,CASSPSSRGVTEAFF,TGTGCCAGCAGCCCCTCGTCGCGGGGAGTTACTGAAGCTTTCTTT
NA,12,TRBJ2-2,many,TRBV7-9,CASSQASGELFF,TGTGCCAGCAGCCAAGCCTCCGGGGAGCTGTTTTTT
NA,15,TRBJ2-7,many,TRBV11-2,CASSYEGGGFYEQYF,TGTGCCAGCAGCTACGAAGGCGGAGGATTTTACGAGCAGTACTTC
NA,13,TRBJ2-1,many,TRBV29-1,CSATTGRLNEQFF,TGCAGCGCTACGACAGGCCGGTTGAATGAGCAGTTCTTC
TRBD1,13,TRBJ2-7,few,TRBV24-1,CATSRTGTYEQYF,TGTGCCACCAGCCGGACAGGGACCTACGAGCAGTACTTC
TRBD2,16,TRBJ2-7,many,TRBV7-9,CASSLSSGTTPYEQYF,TGTGCCAGCAGCCTAAGTTCCGGGACTACTCCCTACGAGCAGTACTTC
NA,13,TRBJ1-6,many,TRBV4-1,CASSQVQNSPLHF,TGCGCCAGCAGCCAAGTCCAAAATTCACCCCTCCACTTT
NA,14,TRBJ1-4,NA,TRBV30,CAWAHLATNEKLFF,TGTGCCTGGGCCCACCTAGCGACTAATGAAAAACTGTTTTTT
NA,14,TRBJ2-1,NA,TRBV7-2,CASSHTGGENEQFF,TGTGCCAGCAGCCACACCGGCGGGGAAAATGAGCAGTTCTTC
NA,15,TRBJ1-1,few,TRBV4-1,CASSQGGTMNTEAFF,TGCGCCAGCAGCCAGGGGGGTACCATGAACACTGAAGCTTTCTTT
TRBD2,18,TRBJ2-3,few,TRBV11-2,CASSLGWTSGSETDTQYF,TGTGCCAGCAGCTTAGGTTGGACTAGCGGGAGTGAGACAGATACGCAGTATTTT
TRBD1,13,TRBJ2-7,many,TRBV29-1,CSVEDGTGYEQYF,TGCAGCGTTGAAGACGGGACAGGCTACGAGCAGTACTTC
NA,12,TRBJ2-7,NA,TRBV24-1,CATSDNAYEQYF,TGTGCCACCAGTGATAACGCCTACGAGCAGTACTTC
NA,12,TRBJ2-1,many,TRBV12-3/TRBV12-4,CASSLGGHEQFF,TGTGCCAGCAGTTTGGGGGGCCATGAGCAGTTCTTC
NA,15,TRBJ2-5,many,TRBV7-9,CASSPPGGAQETQYF,TGTGCCAGCAGCCCCCCCGGCGGGGCTCAAGAGACCCAGTACTTC
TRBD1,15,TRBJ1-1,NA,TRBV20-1,CSAPRTGVVNTEAFF,TGCAGTGCTCCCCGGACAGGGGTGGTAAACACTGAAGCTTTCTTT
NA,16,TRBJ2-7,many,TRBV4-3,CASSQDRVGPNYEQYF,TGCGCCAGCAGCCAAGATCGGGTTGGTCCGAACTACGAGCAGTACTTC
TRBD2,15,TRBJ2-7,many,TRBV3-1,CASSLWRENPYEQYF,TGTGCCAGCAGCCTCTGGCGGGAGAACCCCTACGAGCAGTACTTC
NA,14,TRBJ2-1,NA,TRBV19,CASSIRGEYNEQFF,TGTGCCAGTAGTATAAGGGGAGAGTACAATGAGCAGTTCTTC
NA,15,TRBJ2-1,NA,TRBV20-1,CSAAPFSGDYNEQFF,TGCAGTGCTGCACCGTTCTCGGGAGACTACAATGAGCAGTTCTTC
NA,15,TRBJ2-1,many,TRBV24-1,CATSDLEGSYNEQFF,TGTGCCACCAGTGATTTGGAAGGCTCCTACAATGAGCAGTTCTTC
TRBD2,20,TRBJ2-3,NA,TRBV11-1,CASSLLRTSGSGRATDTQYF,TGTGCCAGCAGCCTTCTGAGGACTAGCGGGAGTGGTAGGGCAACAGATACGCAGTATTTT
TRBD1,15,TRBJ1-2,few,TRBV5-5,CASSLGQGANYGYTF,TGTGCCAGCAGCCTCGGACAGGGGGCTAACTATGGCTACACCTTC
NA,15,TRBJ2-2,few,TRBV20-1,CSARDPGAETGELFF,TGCAGTGCTAGAGATCCGGGGGCGGAAACCGGGGAGCTGTTTTTT
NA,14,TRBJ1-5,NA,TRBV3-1,CASSPQGGGQPQHF,TGTGCCAGCAGCCCACAGGGCGGTGGGCAGCCCCAGCATTTT
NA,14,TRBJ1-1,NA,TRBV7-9,CASSSGPGGTEAFF,TGTGCCAGCAGCTCAGGGCCCGGGGGTACTGAAGCTTTCTTT
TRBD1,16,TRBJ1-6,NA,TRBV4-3,CASSQDFRTGGSPLHF,TGCGCCAGCAGCCAAGATTTTAGGACAGGGGGTTCACCCCTCCACTTT